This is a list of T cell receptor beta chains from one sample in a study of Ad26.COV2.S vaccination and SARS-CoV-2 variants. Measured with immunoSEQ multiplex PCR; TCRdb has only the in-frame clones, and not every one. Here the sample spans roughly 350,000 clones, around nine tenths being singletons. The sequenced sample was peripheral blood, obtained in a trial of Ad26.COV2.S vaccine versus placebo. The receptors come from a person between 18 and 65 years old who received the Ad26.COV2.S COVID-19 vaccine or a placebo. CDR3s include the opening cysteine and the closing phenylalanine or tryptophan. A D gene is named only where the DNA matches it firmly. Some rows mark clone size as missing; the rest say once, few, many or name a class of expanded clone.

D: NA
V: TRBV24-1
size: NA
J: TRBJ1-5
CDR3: CATSDVNQPQHF
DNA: TGTGCCACCAGTGACGTCAATCAGCCCCAGCATTTT

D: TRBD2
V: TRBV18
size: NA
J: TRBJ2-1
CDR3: CASSPRGTSGYNEQFF
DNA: TGTGCCAGCTCACCCCGAGGGACTAGCGGCTACAATGAGCAGTTCTTC

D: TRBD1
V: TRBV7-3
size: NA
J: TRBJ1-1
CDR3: CASSLGPGGTEAFF
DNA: TGTGCCAGCAGCTTAGGTCCAGGGGGCACTGAAGCTTTCTTT

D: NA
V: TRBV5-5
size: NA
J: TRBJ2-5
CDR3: CASSLDPQSWWATQYF
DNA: TGTGCCAGCAGCTTGGACCCCCAATCCTGGTGGGCGACCCAGTACTTC

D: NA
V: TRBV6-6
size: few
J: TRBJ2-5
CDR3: CASSSRQQETQYF
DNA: TGTGCCAGCAGTTCCCGACAGCAAGAGACCCAGTACTTC

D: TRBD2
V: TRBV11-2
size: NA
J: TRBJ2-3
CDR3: CASRPRAGVGTDTQYF
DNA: TGTGCCAGCAGGCCGAGAGCGGGAGTTGGCACAGATACGCAGTATTTT

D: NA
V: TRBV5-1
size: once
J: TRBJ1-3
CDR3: CASSLGGSASVSGNTIYF
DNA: TGCGCCAGCAGCTTGGGAGGCAGTGCCTCGGTCTCTGGAAACACCATATATTTT

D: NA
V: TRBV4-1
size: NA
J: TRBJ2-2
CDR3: CASSQEAQVTGELFF
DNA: TGCGCCAGCAGCCAAGAAGCACAAGTCACCGGGGAGCTGTTTTTT

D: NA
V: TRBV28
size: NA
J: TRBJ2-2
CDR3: CASMPGSNTGELFF
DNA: TGTGCCAGCATGCCAGGATCAAACACCGGGGAGCTGTTTTTT

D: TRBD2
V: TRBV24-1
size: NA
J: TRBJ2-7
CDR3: CATSGTSGSYEQYF
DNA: TGTGCCACCAGTGGGACTAGCGGGAGCTACGAGCAGTACTTC

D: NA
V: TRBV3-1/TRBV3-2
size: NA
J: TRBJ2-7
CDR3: CASSPSAGTHSYEQYF
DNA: TGTGCCAGCAGCCCTTCGGCGGGAACTCACTCCTACGAGCAGTACTTC

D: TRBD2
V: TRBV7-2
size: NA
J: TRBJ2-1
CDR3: CASSLEPSGRLYNEQFF
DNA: TGTGCCAGCAGCTTAGAGCCTAGCGGGAGGCTTTACAATGAGCAGTTCTTC

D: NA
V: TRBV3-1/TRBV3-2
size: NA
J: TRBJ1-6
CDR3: CASSQDQTGISNSPLHF
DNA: TGTGCCAGCAGCCAAGACCAAACAGGGATTAGCAACTCACCCCTCCACTTT

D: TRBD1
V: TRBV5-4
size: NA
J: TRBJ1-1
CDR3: CASSEGQGANTEAFF
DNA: TGTGCCAGCAGCGAGGGACAGGGGGCTAACACTGAAGCTTTCTTT

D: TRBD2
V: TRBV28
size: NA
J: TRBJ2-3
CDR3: CASDSGGTSLGQYF
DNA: TGTGCCAGTGATAGCGGGGGGACCTCTCTAGGGCAGTATTTT

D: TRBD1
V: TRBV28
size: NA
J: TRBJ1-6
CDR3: CASRTGTVNSPLHF
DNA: TGTGCCAGCAGAACCGGGACAGTAAATTCACCCCTCCACTTT

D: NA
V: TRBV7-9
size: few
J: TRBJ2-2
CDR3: CASSAQVTGELFF
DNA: TGTGCCAGCAGCGCCCAGGTAACCGGGGAGCTGTTTTTT

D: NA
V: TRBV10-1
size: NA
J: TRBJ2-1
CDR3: CASTSTGWNEQFF
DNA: TGCGCCAGCACCTCAACGGGATGGAATGAGCAGTTCTTC

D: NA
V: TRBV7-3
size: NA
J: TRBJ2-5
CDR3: CASSLDIGGETQYF
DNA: TGTGCCAGCAGCTTGGACATAGGCGGGGAGACCCAGTACTTC

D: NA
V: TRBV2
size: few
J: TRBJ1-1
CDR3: CASRWEGPVTEAFF
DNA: TGTGCCAGCAGATGGGAGGGGCCGGTCACTGAAGCTTTCTTT

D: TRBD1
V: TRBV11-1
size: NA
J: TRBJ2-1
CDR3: CASSLGQGNNEQFF
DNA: TGTGCCAGCAGCTTAGGACAGGGGAACAATGAGCAGTTCTTC

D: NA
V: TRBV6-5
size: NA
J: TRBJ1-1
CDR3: CASSFSDSEAFF
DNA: TGTGCCAGCAGTTTCTCGGATTCTGAAGCTTTCTTT

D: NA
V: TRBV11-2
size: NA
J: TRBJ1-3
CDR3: CASSYRDLGNTIYF
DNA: TGTGCCAGCAGCTACAGGGATTTGGGAAACACCATATATTTT

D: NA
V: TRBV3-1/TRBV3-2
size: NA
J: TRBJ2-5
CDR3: CASSQGGQVVVQYF
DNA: TGTGCCAGCAGCCAAGGAGGCCAGGTAGTGGTCCAGTACTTC

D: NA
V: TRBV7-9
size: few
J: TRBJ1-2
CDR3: CASSSAWGGYTF
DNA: TGTGCCAGCAGCTCCGCGTGGGGAGGCTACACCTTC

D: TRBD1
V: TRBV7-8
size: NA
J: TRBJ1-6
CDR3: CASSPGTGDSPLHF
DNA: TGTGCCAGCAGCCCTGGGACAGGGGATTCACCCCTCCACTTT

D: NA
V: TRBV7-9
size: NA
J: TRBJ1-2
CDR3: CASSLHSTLPYGYTF
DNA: TGTGCCAGCAGCTTACACAGTACTCTCCCCTATGGCTACACCTTC